This section outlines one T cell receptor (beta chain) sequence together with its context. Its antigen remains unknown. This entry is derived from a study of graft-versus-host responses after intestinal transplantation. Study information: All recipients got anti-thymocyte globulin induction, then tacrolimus and steroids for 2 to 4 years.

Profiled with immunoSEQ multiplex PCR; TCRdb holds only in-frame clones, not every one. The data contain more than 80,000 clones, around four fifths of them singletons. The V end lost 6 bases, the J end lost 6 bases, and 6 bases lay between the germline ends. The CDR3 consists of 11 residues. Germline values: CDR1 SEHNR, CDR2 FQNEAQ (reference sequence). Whole-study results and caveats: GvH clones were identified in recipient marrow, with some first appearing in ileum or blood.

The chain links TRBV7-9 to TRBJ2-1, with D unclear. Sequenced here: unstimulated CD8+ T cells sorted from spleen or lymph node cells, sampled before intestinal transplant. The receptor was isolated from a human donor who received an intestinal transplant. This CDR3 is CASSGLNEQFF. The CDR3 DNA follows: TGTGCCAGCAGTGGCCTCAATGAGCAGTTCTTC.